This T cell receptor beta chain emerged from a study of neoadjuvant nivolumab and ipilimumab in lung cancer (dated by TCRdb to about 2020). Context from the whole study: In the NEOSTAR trial, nivolumab was administered intravenously at 3 mg/kg on days 1, 15 and 29, and the combination arm also received ipilimumab 1 mg/kg on day 1 only. For each study arm, the primary endpoint of the trial was the rate of major pathologic response (MPR) in the intention-to-treat population. The trial treated 40 to 45 patients with operable NSCLC: about 23 were randomized to nivolumab monotherapy and roughly 21 to nivolumab plus ipilimumab. TCR repertoires in pretherapy (baseline) peripheral blood were compared with TCR repertoires in tumors resected at surgery after neoadjuvant immune checkpoint blockade. Matched pretherapy and resected tumor pairs were analyzed for seven patients, of whom four received nivolumab and three received nivolumab plus ipilimumab.

Comment on this clone: No antigen is known for it. No base quality information exists; no much larger clone differs at one position.

Library method: the immunoSEQ multiplex PCR assay. For the original study's pipeline: Repertoires were summarized by richness and clonality, and significantly expanded and contracted clones were identified between pre- and post-therapy samples. TCRdb carries this immuneACCESS record with in-frame sequences only. Its versions omit some clonotypes, under half of them owing to an unresolved V gene in the studies checked, with the rest unexplained. The V and J calls and the clone size are those of that table, but D and trimming were determined from the DNA. The sample records several thousand clones, 91% of which are singletons. The top ten hold more than 2.5% of the sample. What the authors observed across the whole study: Resected tumors had greater TCR richness and clonality than tumor-adjacent uninvolved lung, and increases were observed in more dual-therapy-treated tumors. TCR richness in pretherapy blood showed a positive correlation with richness in tumors resected after neoadjuvant therapy (Spearman R ≈ 0.8). Tumor T-cell richness and clonality rose from pretherapy to surgery in three of three dual-therapy tumors but in only two of four nivolumab-treated tumors. TCR sequencing was performed in a small number of samples. No significant correlation was found between TCR clonality and pathologic tumor regression, and only one major-pathologic-response sample was available for the clonality analysis.

According to the study, the label for this sample's time point signals: at surgical resection after neoadjuvant nivolumab +/- ipilimumab. Samples came from the phase 2 randomized NEOSTAR trial, which tested neoadjuvant nivolumab or nivolumab plus ipilimumab followed by surgery in operable NSCLC. The CDR3 starts with the cysteine, ends with the phenylalanine, and has 14 residues. Only the CDR3 portion is preserved as DNA: 42 bases, with reading frame beginning at the first base. At the junction V is shortened by 2 bases and J by 4 bases; bases outside the gene matches: 3. CDR1 is given as MGHDK and CDR2 as SYGVNS, both from the germline V gene.

The material sequenced was blood, taken after neoadjuvant nivolumab, alone or with ipilimumab, at or shortly before surgery. The chain uses TRBV25-1 and TRBJ2-3; 7 of the junction bases match TRBD1. This TCR was recovered from an adult with non-small cell lung cancer. Some clones in this sample may be carry-over from other donors' samples. The CDR3 reads as follows: CASSERQGSDTQYF. Here is the DNA: TGTGCCAGCAGTGAACGACAGGGTTCAGATACGCAGTATTTT.